This T cell receptor beta chain was captured by sequencing in a study of T-cell reconstitution after alpha-beta-depleted transplantation in children. There are 13 residues in the CDR3. With V trimmed by 4 bases and J by 9 bases, 6 bases remained unmatched. Germline V lookup: CDR1 SEHNR, CDR2 FQNEAQ (reference sequence). Study-wide results and caveats: As was reported, about two months after transplant, alpha-beta T cells came from several hundred expanded graft clones. T-cell counts and diversity at one year following transplant were attributed mainly to newly produced T cells. Elevated TCRbeta diversity at day 60 was traced, in some patients, to surviving recipient T cells and thymic progenitors.

Library preparation (for TCRbeta) was performed with unique molecular identifiers. One entry per CDR3 protein, called by TCRdb with MiXCR from the PCR reads. The sample includes about a million distinct CDR3 sequences, about 29% of them seen just once. There are a few counts of this clonotype. Its matching antigen is unknown. The genes are TRBV7-9 and TRBJ2-1; 7 bases agree with TRBD1. Source: PBMCs, mostly from graft donor cells, taken 360 days after TCRalphabeta/CD19-depleted stem cell transplant. The sequence derives from a boy in the first two years of life who had a stem cell transplant for SCID, so the T cells may come from the graft donor. The CDR3 DNA reads as TGTGCCAGCAGCTCCAGAGACAGGGCTGAGCAGTTCTTC. Translated: CASSSRDRAEQFF.